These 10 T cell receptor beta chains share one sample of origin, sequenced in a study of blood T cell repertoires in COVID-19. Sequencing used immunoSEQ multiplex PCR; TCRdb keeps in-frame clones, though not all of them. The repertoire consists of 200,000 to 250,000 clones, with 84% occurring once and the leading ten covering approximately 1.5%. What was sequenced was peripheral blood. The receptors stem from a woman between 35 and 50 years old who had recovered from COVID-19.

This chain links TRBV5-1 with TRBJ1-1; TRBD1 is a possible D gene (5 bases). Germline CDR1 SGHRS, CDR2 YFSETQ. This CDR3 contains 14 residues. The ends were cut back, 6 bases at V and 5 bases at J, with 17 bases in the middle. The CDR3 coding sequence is TGCGCCAGCACCCGAGCTCCGGGGGGGACTGAAGCTTTCTTT. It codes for CASTRAPGGTEAFF.

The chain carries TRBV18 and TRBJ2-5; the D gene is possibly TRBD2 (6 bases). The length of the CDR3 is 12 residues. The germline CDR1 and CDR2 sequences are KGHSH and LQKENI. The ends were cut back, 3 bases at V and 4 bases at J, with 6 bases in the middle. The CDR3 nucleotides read TGTGCCAGCTCACCGGAGGGAGAGACCCAGTACTTC. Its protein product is CASSPEGETQYF.

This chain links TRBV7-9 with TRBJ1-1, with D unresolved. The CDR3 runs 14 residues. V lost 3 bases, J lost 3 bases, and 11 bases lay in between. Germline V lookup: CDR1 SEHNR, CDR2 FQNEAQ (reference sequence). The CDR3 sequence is CASSFMSGHTEAFF. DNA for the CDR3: TGTGCCAGCAGCTTCATGTCAGGTCACACTGAAGCTTTCTTT.

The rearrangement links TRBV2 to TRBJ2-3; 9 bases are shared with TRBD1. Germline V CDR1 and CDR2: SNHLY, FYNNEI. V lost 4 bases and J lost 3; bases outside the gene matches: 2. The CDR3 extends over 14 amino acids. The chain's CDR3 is CASSAGTGTDTQYF. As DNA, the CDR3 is TGTGCCAGCAGTGCCGGGACAGGGACAGATACGCAGTATTTT. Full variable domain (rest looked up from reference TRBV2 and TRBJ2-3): EPEVTQTPSHQVTQMGQEVILRCVPISNHLYFYWYRQILGQKVEFLVSFYNNEISEKSEIFDDQFSVERPDGSNFTLKIRSTKLEDSAMYFCASSAGTGTDTQYFGPGTRLTVL.

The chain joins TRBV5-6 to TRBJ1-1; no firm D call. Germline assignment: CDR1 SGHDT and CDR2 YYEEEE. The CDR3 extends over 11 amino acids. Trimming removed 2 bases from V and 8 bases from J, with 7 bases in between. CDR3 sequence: CASSFQEEAFF. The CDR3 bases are TGTGCCAGCAGCTTTCAAGAGGAAGCTTTCTTT.

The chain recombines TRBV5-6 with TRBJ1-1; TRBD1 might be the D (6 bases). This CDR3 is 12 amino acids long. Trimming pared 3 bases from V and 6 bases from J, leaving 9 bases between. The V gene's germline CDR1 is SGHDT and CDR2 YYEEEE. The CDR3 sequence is CASSWRQAEAFF. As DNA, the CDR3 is TGTGCCAGCAGCTGGAGACAGGCTGAAGCTTTCTTT. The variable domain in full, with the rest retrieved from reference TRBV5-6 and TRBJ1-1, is DAGVTQSPTHLIKTRGQQVTLRCSPKSGHDTVSWYQQALGQGPQFIFQYYEEEERQRGNFPDRFSGHQFPNYSSELNVNALLLGDSALYLCASSWRQAEAFFGQGTRLTVV.

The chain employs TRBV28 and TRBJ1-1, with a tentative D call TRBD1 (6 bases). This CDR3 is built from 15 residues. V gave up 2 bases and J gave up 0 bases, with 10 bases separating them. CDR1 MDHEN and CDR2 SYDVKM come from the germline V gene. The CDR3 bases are TGTGCCAGCAGTTTACAGGGGCGGGTGAACACTGAAGCTTTCTTT. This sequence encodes CASSLQGRVNTEAFF. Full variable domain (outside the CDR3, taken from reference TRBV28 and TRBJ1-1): DVKVTQSSRYLVKRTGEKVFLECVQDMDHENMFWYRQDPGLGLRLIYFSYDVKMKEKGDIPEGYSVSREKKERFSLILESASTNQTSMYLCASSLQGRVNTEAFFGQGTRLTVV.

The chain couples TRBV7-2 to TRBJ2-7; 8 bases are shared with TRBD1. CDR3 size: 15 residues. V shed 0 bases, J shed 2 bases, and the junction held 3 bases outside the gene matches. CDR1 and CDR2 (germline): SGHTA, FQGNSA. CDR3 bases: TGTGCCAGCAGCTTAGCGAAGACAGGGGCCTACGAGCAGTACTTC. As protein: CASSLAKTGAYEQYF.

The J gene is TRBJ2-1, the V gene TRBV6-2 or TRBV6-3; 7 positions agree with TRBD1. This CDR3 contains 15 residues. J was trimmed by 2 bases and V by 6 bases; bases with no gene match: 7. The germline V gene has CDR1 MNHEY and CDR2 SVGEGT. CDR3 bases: TGTGCCAGCAGCCCCTCCGGACAGGCCTACAATGAGCAGTTCTTC. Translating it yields CASSPSGQAYNEQFF.

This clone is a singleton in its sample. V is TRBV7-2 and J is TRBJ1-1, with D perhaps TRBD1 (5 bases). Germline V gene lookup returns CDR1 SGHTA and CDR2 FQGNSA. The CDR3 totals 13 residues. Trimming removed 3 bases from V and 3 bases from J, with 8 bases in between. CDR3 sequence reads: CASSFGGDTEAFF. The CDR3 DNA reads TGTGCCAGCAGCTTCGGAGGGGACACTGAAGCTTTCTTT.